The subject of this entry is one TCR beta chain. The antigen remains unidentified. Time point denoted: newly diagnosed, previously untreated cHL patient sample. It was PBMCs in newly diagnosed, untreated classical Hodgkin lymphoma that served as comparison. This entry comes from a study of PD-1 blockade in classical Hodgkin lymphoma. Study-wide points: Repertoire differences lack defined causes, possibly disease activity or prior therapy. Baseline TCR diversity was reportedly lower in newly diagnosed patients than healthy donors.

V was cut by 5 bases and J by 8 bases, with 9 bases left in between. Germline CDR1 and CDR2: MGHDK and SYGVNS. The CDR3 consists of 12 residues. Only in-frame clones appear in the TCRdb table, and some are missing; sequencing was by immunoSEQ multiplex PCR. The top ten hold nearly 5% of the sample, which has around 43,000 clones, roughly 93% seen once. The sequenced sample consisted of peripheral blood mononuclear cells (PBMCs). The receptor comes from a human donor with classical Hodgkin lymphoma. The chain uses TRBV25-1 and TRBJ1-4, with D unresolved. The CDR3 region is CASSRGREKLFF. The CDR3 DNA sequence: TGTGCCAGCAGTCGAGGGAGGGAAAAACTGTTTTTT. The full variable domain, its missing parts supplied by reference TRBV25-1 and TRBJ1-4, is EADIYQTPRYLVIGTGKKITLECSQTMGHDKMYWYQQDPGMELHLIHYSYGVNSTEKGDLSSESTVSRIRTEHFPLTLESARPSHTSQYLCASSRGREKLFFGSGTQLSVL.